Below are 26 T cell receptor beta chains sequenced from a single sample in a study of graft-versus-host responses after intestinal transplantation (TCRdb year 2021). Libraries were made using the immunoSEQ multiplex PCR assay. TCRdb mirrors the immuneACCESS table, restricted to in-frame sequences. Some clones are absent from its copies; in checked studies, under half trace to an unresolved V gene, and the reason for the others is unknown. The sample has roughly 28,000 clones on record, about 90% of them singletons. The ten biggest clones cover around 10% of the sample. Sequencing used PBMCs, obtained about 460 days after intestinal transplantation. Receptors originate from a human patient who received an intestinal transplant, so some T cells may come from the graft donor.

This chain links TRBV21-1 with TRBJ2-1; the table's D gene call, TRBD1, was not cross checked with the DNA. TRBV21-1 is designated a pseudogene. This CDR3 has 14 residues. The CDR3 sequence: CASQPGQGAGEQFF. DNA for the CDR3: TGTGCCAGCCAACCGGGACAGGGGGCAGGTGAGCAGTTCTTC.

The count of this clone is one. The CDR3 reads CASSRGRTSSGANVLTF. The DNA for the CDR3 is TGTGCCAGCAGCCGCGGACGGACCAGCTCTGGGGCCAACGTCCTGACTTTC. This chain joins TRBV27 and TRBJ2-6; D is undetermined. The V gene lost 6 bases and the J gene lost 0 bases, with 15 bases spanning the gap. The CDR3 runs to 17 residues. CDR1 and CDR2 from the germline V gene are MNHEY and SMNVEV (reference sequence).

The chain couples TRBV11-2 to TRBJ2-6, with unresolved D. Germline CDR1 is SGHAT and CDR2 is FQNNGV. V lost 0 bases and J lost 2, with 8 bases in between. There are 16 residues in the CDR3. CDR3 region: CASSLDRLAGANVLTF. The CDR3 DNA reads as TGTGCCAGCAGCTTAGATAGACTCGCTGGGGCCAACGTCCTGACTTTC.

The gene calls are TRBV7-9 and TRBJ1-1; D gene uncertain. The ends were cut back, 4 bases at V and 8 bases at J, with 5 bases in the middle. Germline assignment: CDR1 SEHNR and CDR2 FQNEAQ (reference sequence). This CDR3 is built from 10 residues. CDR3 sequence (DNA): TGTGCCAGCAGCTACGAGGAAGCTTTCTTT. Translation: CASSYEEAFF.

The chain carries TRBV5-1 and TRBJ2-5; 7 bases align to TRBD2. CDR3 length: 14 amino acids. Germline trimming cut 0 bases from V and 5 bases from J; bases unmatched to any gene: 4. Germline-derived CDR1 and CDR2 are SGHRS and YFSETQ. The CDR3 sequence is CASSLETGGETQYF. CDR3 nucleotides: TGCGCCAGCAGCTTGGAGACGGGAGGCGAGACCCAGTACTTC. The full variable domain, its missing parts supplied by reference TRBV5-1 and TRBJ2-5, is KAGVTQTPRYLIKTRGQQVTLSCSPISGHRSVSWYQQTPGQGLQFLFEYFSETQRNKGNFPGRFSGRQFSNSRSEMNVSTLELGDSALYLCASSLETGGETQYFGPGTRLLVL.

This clone has only one observation. The chain employs TRBV12-5 and TRBJ1-1; a possible D gene is TRBD1 (6 bases). CDR3 length: 13 amino acids. Germline assignment: CDR1 LGHNT and CDR2 FRNRAP. V dropped 11 bases and J dropped 3 bases, with 16 bases sitting between them. The CDR3 DNA is TGTGCTCCCCACAGGGTTAATGACACTGAAGCTTTCTTT. Its translation is CAPHRVNDTEAFF.

This clone was found once. This chain joins TRBV11-2 and TRBJ2-3; 8 bases map to TRBD2. CDR1 is SGHAT, CDR2 FQNNGV, per germline. The CDR3 extends over 15 amino acids. The trim removed 5 bases at V and 9 bases at J, leaving 13 bases unmatched. CDR3 nucleotide sequence: TGTGCCAGCAGCAAGGAGGGACTAGTAGGGCTAACGCAGTATTTT. Translating gives CASSKEGLVGLTQYF.

V gene TRBV19 combines with J gene TRBJ2-1; D might be TRBD2 (6 bases). CDR3 length: 14 residues. Between the trimmed V and J ends, which lost 1 base and 4 bases, there was a span of 8 bases. Per the germline V gene, CDR1 is LNHDA and CDR2 is SQIVND (reference sequence). In DNA form, the CDR3 reads TGTGCCAGTAGTATAGCGGGAGTTTACAATGAGCAGTTCTTC. Protein product: CASSIAGVYNEQFF.

The rearrangement uses TRBV2 and TRBJ2-1; perhaps TRBD2 as D (5 bases). Deletions cut 8 bases from V and 9 bases from J, with 14 bases between. The CDR3 spans 12 residues. Germline CDR1 and CDR2: SNHLY and FYNNEI. The CDR3, as DNA: TGTGCCAGCCGGGATGGCCGGCCTGAGCAGTTCTTC. The encoded protein is CASRDGRPEQFF.

The chain is built from TRBV7-2 and TRBJ2-1; D perhaps matches TRBD2 (7 bases). The CDR3 has 16 amino acids. The germline gives CDR1 SGHTA, CDR2 FQGNSA. The V gene lost 1 base and the J gene lost 4 bases, with 14 bases spanning the gap. The chain's CDR3 is CASSLVGGPSYNEQFF. The DNA for the CDR3 is TGTGCCAGCAGCTTAGTGGGGGGGCCATCTTACAATGAGCAGTTCTTC. The full variable domain, its missing parts supplied by reference TRBV7-2 and TRBJ2-1, is GAGVSQSPSNKVTEKGKDVELRCDPISGHTALYWYRQSLGQGLEFLIYFQGNSAPDKSGLPSDRFSAERTGGSVSTLTIQRTQQEDSAVYLCASSLVGGPSYNEQFFGPGTRLTVL.

The chain employs TRBV7-8 and TRBJ1-2; 11 bases are shared with TRBD1. Unmatched junction bases numbered 6, after V lost 0 bases and J lost 0 bases. The germline CDR1 and CDR2 sequences are SGHVS and FQNEAQ. The CDR3 sequence is 18 residues long. The CDR3 DNA reads as TGTGCCAGCAGCTTAGCCGCCGGGACAGGGGGTCCTAACTATGGCTACACCTTC. Translating it yields CASSLAAGTGGPNYGYTF.

The chain links TRBV10-1 to TRBJ2-7; the match to TRBD1 covers 7 bases. The V gene's germline CDR1 is WNHNN and CDR2 SYGVQD (reference sequence). Trimming removed 2 bases from V and 4 bases from J; junction bases left unmatched: 11. This CDR3 comprises 16 residues. CDR3 sequence reads: CASSEQGQRPPYEQYF. For the CDR3, the DNA is TGCGCCAGCAGTGAGCAGGGACAGAGACCGCCTTACGAGCAGTACTTC.

The rearrangement joins TRBV7-2 to TRBJ2-1, with TRBD1 identical over 9 bases. This CDR3 comprises 15 residues. Germline values: CDR1 SGHTA, CDR2 FQGNSA. V gave up 4 bases and J gave up 6 bases; unmatched junction bases: 7. CDR3 region: CASSSTGGASNEQFF. The CDR3 coding sequence is TGTGCCAGCAGCTCCACAGGGGGCGCGTCCAATGAGCAGTTCTTC.

V and J are TRBV4-1 and TRBJ2-6, with D possibly matching TRBD1 (6 bases). CDR3 length equals 13 residues. Germline CDR1 is MGHRA and CDR2 is YSYEKL. Trimming stripped 6 bases from V and 4 bases from J, with 7 bases between. In DNA form, the CDR3 reads TGCGCCAGCAGGGGGACAGGGGCCAACGTCCTGACTTTC. Translating gives CASRGTGANVLTF.

The chain carries TRBV19 and TRBJ2-1; 10 bases are a match to TRBD2. The CDR3 has 14 residues. Germline assignment: CDR1 LNHDA and CDR2 SQIVND (reference sequence). V shed 5 bases and J 7 bases; nucleotides not matched to a gene: 5. CDR3: CASSFSGGMNEQFF. The CDR3, as DNA: TGTGCCAGTAGTTTTAGCGGGGGGATGAATGAGCAGTTCTTC.

The CDR3 DNA sequence: TGCGCCAGCAGCCAAGAGGGACTAAACATTCAGTACTTC. Protein product: CASSQEGLNIQYF. V usage is TRBV4-3 and J usage is TRBJ2-4, with TRBD2 as a possible D gene (6 bases). Germline CDR1 and CDR2: LGHNA and YSLEER. This CDR3 region has 13 residues. V lost 0 bases to trimming and J lost 6 bases, with 6 bases between them.

This sequence joins TRBV28 and TRBJ2-3, with D possibly being TRBD1 (6 bases). The V end was cut by 4 bases, the J end by 10 bases, with 12 bases between. Germline V CDR1 and CDR2: MDHEN, SYDVKM. The CDR3 spans 12 residues. CDR3 coding DNA: TGTGCCAGCAGTTCCACAGGGTTGGCGCAGTATTTT. It codes for CASSSTGLAQYF.

As concerns this clone: One base separates it from a far larger clone, so it is likely a read error. The sample has other DNA sequences that encode this CDR3 too. The J gene is TRBJ2-7, the V gene TRBV30; tentatively, D is TRBD1 or TRBD2 (6 bases each). V shed 4 bases and J shed 2 bases, with 15 bases lying between them. The CDR3 is 14 amino acids. In germline, CDR1 is GTSNPN, CDR2 SVGIG (reference sequence). CDR3: CAWTRPGAPYEQYF. DNA of the CDR3: TGTGCCTGGACCCGGCCGGGGGCTCCCTACGAGCAGTACTTC.

This chain connects TRBV2 to TRBJ2-3; weak D call: TRBD2 (5 bases). Trimming removed 8 bases from V and 4 bases from J, with 16 bases in between. Germline CDR1 is SNHLY and CDR2 is FYNNEI. The CDR3 has 14 amino acids. As DNA, the CDR3 is TGTGCCAGCCGCTTGGGGAGTGGTTCAGATACGCAGTATTTT. Its translation: CASRLGSGSDTQYF.

V and J are TRBV18 and TRBJ2-1; 9 bases are shared with TRBD1. This CDR3 is 16 amino acids long. In germline, CDR1 is KGHSH, CDR2 LQKENI. V lost 3 bases, J lost 4 bases, and 7 bases stayed unmatched. Here the CDR3 DNA reads TGTGCCAGCTCACCTAGGACAGGGGAAGGATACAATGAGCAGTTCTTC. Amino acid sequence: CASSPRTGEGYNEQFF.

The rearrangement joins TRBV7-6 to TRBJ2-5; 9 nucleotides match TRBD1. Trimming removed 6 bases from V and 3 bases from J; junction bases left unmatched: 5. The CDR3 runs 14 residues. Germline V lookup: CDR1 SGHVS, CDR2 FNYEAQ. The CDR3 bases are TGTGCCAGCAGTTACACAGGGGGCGAAGAGACCCAGTACTTC. Its protein product is CASSYTGGEETQYF. Together with reference TRBV7-6 and TRBJ2-5, the CDR3 gives the full variable domain: GAGVSQSPRYKVTKRGQDVALRCDPISGHVSLYWYRQALGQGPEFLTYFNYEAQQDKSGLPNDRFSAERPEGSISTLTIQRTEQRDSAMYRCASSYTGGEETQYFGPGTRLLVL.

The J gene is TRBJ1-1, the V gene TRBV4-3, with a tentative D call TRBD1 (5 bases). The V gene's germline CDR1 is LGHNA and CDR2 YSLEER. The CDR3 is 16 residues long. V dropped 1 base and J dropped 5 bases, with 17 bases sitting between them. CDR3 sequence (DNA): TGCGCCAGCAGCCAAGTTATACCGGGACGAGGTACTGAAGCTTTCTTT. The encoded protein is CASSQVIPGRGTEAFF.

This clone was recorded only once. J is TRBJ2-1 and V is TRBV10-2; no definite D call. The germline gives CDR1 WSHSY, CDR2 SAAADI. This CDR3 spans 13 amino acids. Trimming cost V 4 bases and J 2 bases, with 6 bases left between them. The CDR3 DNA follows: TGCGCCAGCAGTGGCCACCCCTACAATGAGCAGTTCTTC. Its translation is CASSGHPYNEQFF.

The chain combines TRBV5-6 with TRBJ1-2, with D maybe TRBD1 (5 bases). V shed 0 bases and J shed 5 bases, with 11 bases lying between them. The germline gives CDR1 SGHDT, CDR2 YYEEEE. The CDR3 loop spans 14 amino acids. In DNA, the CDR3 is TGTGCCAGCAGCTTGGGGGGCGGAAATTATGGCTACACCTTC. This encodes CASSLGGGNYGYTF.

The rearrangement links TRBV25-1 to TRBJ2-3; D remains unclear. This CDR3 spans 11 amino acids. Germline V gene data show CDR1 as MGHDK and CDR2 as SYGVNS. V lost 6 bases and J 0 bases, leaving 1 base between the germline ends. The CDR3 protein is CASRSTDTQYF. CDR3 in DNA: TGTGCCAGCAGGAGCACAGATACGCAGTATTTT.

This clone was recorded a few times. The chain links TRBV9 to TRBJ2-7; D might be TRBD2 (6 bases). Germline V CDR1 and CDR2: SGDLS, YYNGEE. The CDR3 length is 17 residues. Trimming pared 7 bases from V and 3 bases from J, leaving 26 bases between. The CDR3 DNA follows: TGTGCCAGCCCCTACTCGGTGCGGGGACCAAAGCACTACGAGCAGTACTTC. Encoded protein: CASPYSVRGPKHYEQYF. Looking up the rest from reference TRBV9 and TRBJ2-7 gives the full variable domain: DSGVTQTPKHLITATGQRVTLRCSPRSGDLSVYWYQQSLDQGLQFLIQYYNGEERAKGNILERFSAQQFPDLHSELNLSSLELGDSALYFCASPYSVRGPKHYEQYFGPGTRLTVT.